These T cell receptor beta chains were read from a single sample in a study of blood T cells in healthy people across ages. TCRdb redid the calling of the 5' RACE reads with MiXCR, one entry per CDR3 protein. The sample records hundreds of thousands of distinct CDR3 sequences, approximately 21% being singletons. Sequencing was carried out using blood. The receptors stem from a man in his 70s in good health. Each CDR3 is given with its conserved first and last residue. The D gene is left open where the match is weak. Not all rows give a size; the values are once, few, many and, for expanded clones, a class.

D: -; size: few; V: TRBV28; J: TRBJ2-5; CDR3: CASTNGTGVREETQYF; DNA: TGTGCCAGCACCAATGGGACGGGAGTAAGGGAAGAGACCCAGTACTTC
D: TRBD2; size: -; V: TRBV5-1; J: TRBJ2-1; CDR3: CASSAASGRVGNEQFF; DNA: TGCGCCAGCAGCGCAGCTAGCGGGAGGGTAGGCAATGAGCAGTTCTTC
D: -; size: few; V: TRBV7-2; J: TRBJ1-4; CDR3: CASSLELQGISEKLFF; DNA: TGTGCCAGCAGCTTAGAGCTACAGGGAATCTCCGAAAAACTGTTTTTT
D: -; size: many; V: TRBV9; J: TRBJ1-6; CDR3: CASSVGNSPLHF; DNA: TGTGCCAGCAGCGTAGGGAATTCACCCCTCCACTTT
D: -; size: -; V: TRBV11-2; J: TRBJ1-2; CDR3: CASSLDRGGLYGYTF; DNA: TGTGCCAGCAGCTTAGATCGCGGAGGGCTCTATGGCTACACCTTC
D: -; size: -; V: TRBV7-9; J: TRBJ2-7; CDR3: CASAIEDEQYF; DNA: TGTGCCAGCGCTATCGAGGACGAGCAGTACTTC
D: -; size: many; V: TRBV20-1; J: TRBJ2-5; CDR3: CSAQGKQETQYF; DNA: TGCAGTGCTCAGGGGAAACAAGAGACCCAGTACTTC
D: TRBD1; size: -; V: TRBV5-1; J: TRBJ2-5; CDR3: CASRPTGGSGETQYF; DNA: TGCGCCAGCAGACCTACAGGGGGGTCAGGAGAGACCCAGTACTTC
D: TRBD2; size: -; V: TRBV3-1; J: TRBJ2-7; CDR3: CASSPSGLAVEQYF; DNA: TGTGCCAGCAGCCCAAGTGGGCTAGCGGTTGAGCAGTACTTC
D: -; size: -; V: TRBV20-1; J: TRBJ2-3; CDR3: CSAARTDTQYF; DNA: TGCAGTGCGGCCAGAACAGATACGCAGTATTTT
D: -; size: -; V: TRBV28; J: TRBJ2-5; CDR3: CDSISTGETQYF; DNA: TGTGACAGCATCAGTACCGGAGAGACCCAGTACTTC
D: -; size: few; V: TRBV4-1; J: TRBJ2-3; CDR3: CASSQNPNHYTDTQYF; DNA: TGCGCCAGCAGCCAGAACCCAAACCACTACACAGATACGCAGTATTTT
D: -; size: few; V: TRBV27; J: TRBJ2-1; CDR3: CASSYRPYNEQFF; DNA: TGTGCCAGCAGTTATCGACCCTACAATGAGCAGTTCTTC
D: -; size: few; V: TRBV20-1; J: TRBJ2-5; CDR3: CSARDWAGNGETQYF; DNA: TGCAGTGCTAGAGATTGGGCAGGGAACGGGGAGACCCAGTACTTC
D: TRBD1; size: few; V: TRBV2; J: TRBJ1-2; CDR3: CASSGQGGGGYTF; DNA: TGTGCCAGCAGCGGACAGGGTGGAGGGGGCTACACCTTC
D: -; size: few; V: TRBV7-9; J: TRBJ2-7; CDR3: CASSDILTGGDEQYF; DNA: TGTGCCAGCAGCGATATTTTGACTGGGGGCGACGAGCAGTACTTC
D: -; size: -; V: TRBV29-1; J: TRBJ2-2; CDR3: CSVEQLRSAGTGELFF; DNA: TGCAGCGTTGAACAGCTCCGGTCAGCGGGCACCGGGGAGCTGTTTTTT
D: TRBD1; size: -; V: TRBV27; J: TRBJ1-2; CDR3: CASSLRGGGSGYTF; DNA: TGTGCCAGCAGTTTAAGAGGGGGCGGTTCTGGCTACACCTTC
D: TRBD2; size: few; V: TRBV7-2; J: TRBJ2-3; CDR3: CASSFLAEYTDTQYF; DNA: TGTGCCAGCAGCTTCCTAGCGGAGTACACAGATACGCAGTATTTT
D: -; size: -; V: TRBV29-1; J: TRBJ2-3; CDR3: CSVGGAGTDTQYF; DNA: TGTAGCGTCGGAGGGGCCGGCACAGATACGCAGTATTTT
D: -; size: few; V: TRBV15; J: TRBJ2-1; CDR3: CATSRDRGEPYNEQFF; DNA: TGTGCCACCAGCAGAGATCGCGGCGAACCTTACAATGAGCAGTTCTTC
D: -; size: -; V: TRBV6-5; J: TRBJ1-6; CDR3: CASSYDRGYSPLHF; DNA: TGTGCCAGCAGTTACGACAGAGGCTATTCACCCCTCCACTTT
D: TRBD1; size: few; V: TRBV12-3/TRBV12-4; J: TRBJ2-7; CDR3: CASSQGAHEQYF; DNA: TGTGCCAGCAGTCAGGGGGCCCACGAGCAGTACTTC
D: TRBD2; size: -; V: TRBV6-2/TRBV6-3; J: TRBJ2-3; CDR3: CASRKTSSDTQYF; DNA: TGTGCCAGCAGGAAGACTAGCTCGGATACGCAGTATTTT
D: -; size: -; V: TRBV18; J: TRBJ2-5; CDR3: CASPPTTREQYF; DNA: TGTGCCAGCCCACCGACTACTCGGGAGCAGTACTTC
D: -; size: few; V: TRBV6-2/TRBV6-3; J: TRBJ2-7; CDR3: CASSYSWPGYEQYF; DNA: TGTGCCAGCAGTTACTCTTGGCCAGGCTACGAGCAGTACTTC
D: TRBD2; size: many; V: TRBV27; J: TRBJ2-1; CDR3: CASRSRASGSSNEQFF; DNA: TGTGCCAGCAGGTCAAGGGCTAGCGGGAGTTCGAATGAGCAGTTCTTC
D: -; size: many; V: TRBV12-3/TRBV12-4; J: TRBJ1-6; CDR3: CATSTAAGSPLHF; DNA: TGTGCCACCTCGACGGCCGCAGGTTCACCCCTCCACTTT
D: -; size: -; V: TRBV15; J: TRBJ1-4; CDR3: CATSSYRGTTNEKLFF; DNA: TGTGCCACCAGCAGCTACCGGGGGACAACTAATGAAAAACTGTTTTTT
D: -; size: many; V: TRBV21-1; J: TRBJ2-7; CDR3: CASRGLAGPYEQYF; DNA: TGTGCCAGCAGGGGACTAGCGGGGCCCTACGAGCAGTACTTC
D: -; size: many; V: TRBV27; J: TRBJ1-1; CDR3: CATRQKANTEAFF; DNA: TGTGCCACCCGACAGAAAGCGAACACTGAAGCTTTCTTT
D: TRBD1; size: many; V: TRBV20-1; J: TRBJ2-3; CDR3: CSASRDSSTDTQYF; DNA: TGCAGTGCTAGCCGGGACAGCTCCACAGATACGCAGTATTTT
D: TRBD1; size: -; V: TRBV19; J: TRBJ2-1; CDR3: CASKRQGLDEQFF; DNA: TGTGCCAGTAAAAGACAGGGGTTGGATGAGCAGTTCTTC
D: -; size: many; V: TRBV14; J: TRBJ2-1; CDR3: CASSHVNEQFF; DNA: TGTGCCAGCAGCCACGTCAATGAGCAGTTCTTC
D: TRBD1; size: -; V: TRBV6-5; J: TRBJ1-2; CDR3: CASSRTGGDYGYTF; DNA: TGTGCCAGCAGCCGGACAGGGGGCGACTATGGCTACACCTTC
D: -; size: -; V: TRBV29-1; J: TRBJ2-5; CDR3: CSVLPLAGGQETQYF; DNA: TGCAGCGTTCTCCCGCTCGCCGGGGGCCAAGAGACCCAGTACTTC
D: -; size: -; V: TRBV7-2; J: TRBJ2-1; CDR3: CASSLSSSRLPFF; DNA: TGTGCCAGCAGCTTATCGTCCAGCCGTCTACCGTTCTTC
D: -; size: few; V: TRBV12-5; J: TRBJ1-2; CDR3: CASGLGSYGYTF; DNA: TGTGCTAGTGGTTTGGGGAGCTATGGCTACACCTTC
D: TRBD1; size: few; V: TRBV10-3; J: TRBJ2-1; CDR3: CAISSGGHEQFF; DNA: TGTGCCATCAGTTCAGGGGGCCATGAGCAGTTCTTC
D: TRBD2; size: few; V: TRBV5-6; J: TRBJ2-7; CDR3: CASSWTSGRVYEQYF; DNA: TGTGCCAGCAGCTGGACTAGCGGGAGGGTCTACGAGCAGTACTTC
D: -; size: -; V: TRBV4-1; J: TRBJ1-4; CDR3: CASSQDLPATNEKLFF; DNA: TGCGCCAGCAGCCAAGATCTACCCGCAACTAATGAAAAACTGTTTTTT
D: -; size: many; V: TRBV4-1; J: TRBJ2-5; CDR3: CASSQGQLQETQYF; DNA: TGCGCCAGCAGCCAAGGGCAACTCCAAGAGACCCAGTACTTC
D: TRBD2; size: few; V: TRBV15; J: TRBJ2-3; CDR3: CATSKTSGSTDTQYF; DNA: TGTGCCACCAGCAAGACTAGCGGGAGCACAGATACGCAGTATTTT
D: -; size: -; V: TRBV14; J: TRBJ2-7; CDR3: CASSVLGDSYEQYF; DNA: TGTGCCAGCAGCGTTTTGGGAGACTCCTACGAGCAGTACTTC
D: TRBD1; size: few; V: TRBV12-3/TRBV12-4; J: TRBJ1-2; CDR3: CASRGDSISNYGYTF; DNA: TGTGCCAGCAGGGGGGACAGCATCTCTAACTATGGCTACACCTTC
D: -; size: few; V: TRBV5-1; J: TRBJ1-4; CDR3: CASSLGAGFEKLFF; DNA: TGCGCCAGCAGCTTAGGAGCAGGGTTCGAAAAACTGTTTTTT
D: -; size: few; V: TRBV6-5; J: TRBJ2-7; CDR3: CASMGDEQYF; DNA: TGTGCCAGCATGGGTGACGAGCAGTACTTC
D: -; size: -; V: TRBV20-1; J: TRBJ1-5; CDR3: CSARSGDYQPQHF; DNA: TGCAGTGCTAGATCGGGAGACTATCAGCCCCAGCATTTT
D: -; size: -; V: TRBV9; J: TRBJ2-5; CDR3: CASSLGGAHGETQYF; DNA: TGTGCCAGCAGCTTAGGTGGGGCCCACGGGGAGACCCAGTACTTC
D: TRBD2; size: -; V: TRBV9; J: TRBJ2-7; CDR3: CASSVGAGEGRYEQYF; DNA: TGTGCCAGCAGCGTAGGGGCGGGGGAAGGCAGGTACGAGCAGTACTTC
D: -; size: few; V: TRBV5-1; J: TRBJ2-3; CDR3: CASSFDRPEDTQYF; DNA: TGCGCCAGCAGCTTTGACAGGCCCGAAGATACGCAGTATTTT
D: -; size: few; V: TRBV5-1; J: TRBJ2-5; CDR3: CASSFGTEETQYF; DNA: TGCGCCAGCAGCTTTGGTACGGAGGAGACCCAGTACTTC
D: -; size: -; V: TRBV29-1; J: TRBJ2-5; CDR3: CSAERPQETQYF; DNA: TGCAGCGCCGAGCGGCCCCAAGAGACCCAGTACTTC
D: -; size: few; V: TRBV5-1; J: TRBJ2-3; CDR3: CASSLEGHVADTQYF; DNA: TGCGCCAGCAGCTTGGAGGGGCACGTAGCAGATACGCAGTATTTT
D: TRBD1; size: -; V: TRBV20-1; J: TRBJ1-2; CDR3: CSASRDRVTNYGYTF; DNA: TGCAGTGCTAGCCGGGACAGGGTTACTAACTATGGCTACACCTTC
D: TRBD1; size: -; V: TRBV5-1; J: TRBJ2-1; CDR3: CASSVKGQGGGGQFF; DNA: TGCGCCAGCAGCGTAAAGGGACAGGGGGGAGGTGGGCAGTTCTTC
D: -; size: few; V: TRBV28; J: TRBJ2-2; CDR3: CASSLYGPYTGELFF; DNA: TGTGCCAGCAGTTTATATGGGCCGTATACCGGGGAGCTGTTTTTT
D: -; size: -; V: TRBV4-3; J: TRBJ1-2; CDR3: CANSQDSGTQYGYTF; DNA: TGCGCCAACAGCCAAGATTCCGGGACGCAGTATGGCTACACCTTC
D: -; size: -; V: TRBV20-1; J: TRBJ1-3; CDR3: CSARGFPGTSGNTIYF; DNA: TGCAGTGCTAGAGGCTTTCCCGGGACATCTGGAAACACCATATATTTT
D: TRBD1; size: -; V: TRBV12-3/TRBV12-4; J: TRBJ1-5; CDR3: CASIRGQVGPQHF; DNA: TGTGCCAGCATCAGGGGGCAGGTAGGGCCCCAGCATTTT